Listed below are T cell receptor beta chains from one sample, sequenced in a study of shared T cell receptors in the human thymus. Produced via immunoSEQ multiplex PCR; TCRdb's table is partial and in-frame only. Among approximately 760,000 clones listed, approximately 83% were seen once. This sample also belongs to another study, concerning human thymus T cells.

Sequencing input: thymocytes. These receptors came from a girl less than two years old with a congenital heart defect. The CDR3 runs from the conserved cysteine through the conserved F or W. The D gene is left open where the match is weak. Clone size appears in some rows only: once, few, many, or a class for an expanded clone.

V	J	size	D	CDR3	DNA
TRBV28	TRBJ1-4	.	.	CASSFGGAVTNEKLFF	TGTGCCAGCAGTTTCGGGGGGGCAGTCACTAATGAAAAACTGTTTTTT
TRBV11-2	TRBJ2-2	.	TRBD2	CASSLRGRGANTGELFF	TGTGCCAGCAGCTTAAGGGGCCGGGGGGCGAACACCGGGGAGCTGTTTTTT
TRBV7-6	TRBJ1-6	once	TRBD1	CASSQKPRGGAGSPLHF	TGTGCCAGCAGCCAGAAGCCCCGAGGGGGCGCGGGTTCACCCCTCCACTTT
TRBV27	TRBJ1-3	few	TRBD1	CASSSDRGLGGNTIYF	TGTGCCAGCAGTTCTGACAGGGGGCTGGGAGGAAACACCATATATTTT
TRBV19	TRBJ1-2	.	.	CASSERDRRWYGYTF	TGTGCCAGTAGTGAGAGAGACAGGAGGTGGTATGGCTACACCTTC
TRBV30	TRBJ1-3	.	.	CAWSDSSGNTIYF	TGTGCCTGGAGTGACAGCTCTGGAAACACCATATATTTT
TRBV19	TRBJ1-5	.	TRBD1	CASSVGQASNQPQHF	TGTGCCAGTAGTGTAGGACAGGCGTCCAATCAGCCCCAGCATTTT
TRBV9	TRBJ1-1	.	TRBD1	CASSPRDREVNTEAFF	TGTGCCAGCAGCCCGCGGGACAGGGAGGTTAACACTGAAGCTTTCTTT
TRBV6-1	TRBJ1-5	.	TRBD1	CASSRTGNQPQHF	TGTGCCAGCAGCAGGACAGGGAATCAGCCCCAGCATTTT
TRBV5-5	TRBJ2-7	once	.	CASSLPRPPRGKSYEQYF	TGTGCCAGCAGCTTGCCCCGTCCCCCCAGGGGAAAGTCCTACGAGCAGTACTTC
TRBV2	TRBJ2-6	few	.	CASRQGAGANVLTF	TGTGCCAGCAGGCAGGGTGCTGGGGCCAACGTCCTGACTTTC
TRBV28	TRBJ1-3	.	.	CASSSLNTIYF	TGTGCCAGCAGTTCGTTAAACACCATATATTTT
TRBV25-1	TRBJ1-6	.	TRBD1	CASSGDRPNSPLHF	TGTGCCAGCAGTGGGGACAGGCCAAATTCACCCCTCCACTTT
TRBV5-6	TRBJ2-7	.	TRBD2	CASSRTSGEPYEQYF	TGTGCCAGCAGCCGGACTAGCGGGGAACCCTACGAGCAGTACTTC
TRBV27	TRBJ1-5	.	.	CASRLLWNQPQHF	TGTGCCAGCAGGCTACTATGGAATCAGCCCCAGCATTTT